This T cell receptor beta chain came from a study of CD8 T cells in ankylosing spondylitis. Points from the study as a whole: One TCR beta motif, made up of about 8 highly homologous variants, appeared characteristic of ankylosing spondylitis blood. Earlier studies detected some motif variants in reactive arthritis synovial fluid and blood. Disease-linked clones bore a CD8+ phenotype, appearing relatively rarely in peripheral blood. Clones tied to disease were said to be significantly enriched in matched ankylosing spondylitis synovial fluid.

Many counts were recorded for this clonotype. What it recognizes is unknown. After removal of 3 bases from V and 3 bases from J, the junction contained 11 bases not matched to a gene. The CDR3 length is 17 residues. Looked up from germline, CDR1 is SGHDT and CDR2 is YYEEEE. TCRdb itself ran the 5' RACE reads through MiXCR, one entry per CDR3 protein. The data contain about 240,000 distinct CDR3 sequences, approximately 11% of them seen just once; the ten biggest clones take up 6% to 8%. The chain is built from TRBV5-6 and TRBJ2-1, with TRBD1 matching 8 bases. The sample comprised blood, either unsorted or a sorted T cell fraction (not recorded which). This TCR derives from a male donor with ankylosing spondylitis or in good health (not recorded which). The CDR3: CASSYSSGTGRYNEQFF. CDR3 DNA: TGTGCCAGCAGCTATTCTTCCGGGACAGGACGCTACAATGAGCAGTTCTTC.